The sequence of this T cell receptor beta chain was determined in a study of T cell responses to AZD1222 COVID-19 vaccine (dated by TCRdb to the early 2020s). Some background on the complete study: AZD1222 recipients whose second dose came at about 4 weeks and those whose second dose came at about 12 weeks were combined into one group, since spike-specific TCR depth and breadth did not differ between the two schedules. Trial participants were enrolled by age into 18-55, 56-69 and 70-plus year subgroups, with around 150, 28 and 57 TCR-sequenced participants respectively. TCR sequencing was performed for 230 to 250 trial participants, of whom 200 to 220 were given two doses of AZD1222 and roughly 25 were given two doses of MenACWY control vaccine. Points the paper makes about the study in general: Because no samples from the day 14 peak response were available, repertoires could be characterized only after the peak T cell response. Reportedly, almost half of the unique spike-specific TCRs recognized epitopes lying outside the regions that are mutated in the B.1.351 and B.1.1.7 variants. The vaccine-associated CD4 TCRs covered the entire spike protein, and the dominant responses fell in regions 160-218 and 743-854. In the small 56-69-year group, the increase in depth fell short of significance, most likely because of low power. Conclusions about previously exposed vaccinees are limited because only a handful of AZD1222 recipients were SARS-CoV-2 seropositive at baseline. After two AZD1222 doses, both the breadth and the depth of spike-specific TCRs were significantly higher than at day 0 and than in MenACWY recipients. Participants were mostly white British, with more females than males. The authors suggested clonal diversity may have been underestimated.

In light of the paper, this sample's time point label describes: baseline before first vaccination. Vaccinee samples were obtained from the UK trials COV001 and COV002, which included a single-blind randomized controlled phase 2/3 trial of AZD1222 (ChAdOx1 nCoV-19) in healthy adults. For TCRbeta chain sequencing, PBMC samples were collected from trial participants at day 0 and at day 28 after the second dose. The CDR3 regions of human TCRbeta chains were subjected to immunosequencing. The authors' pipeline ran thus. Repertoire TCRs were matched against a reference library of SARS-CoV-2-specific TCRs generated with the MIRA antigen-specificity platform. Breadth was defined as the fraction of unique TCRs that were SARS-CoV-2-associated. Depth was defined as the fraction of total T cells that were SARS-CoV-2-associated. Using the MIRA data, each spike-specific TCR was assigned both to the spike region to which the TCR was reactive and to a CD4 or CD8 class. Log10-transformed breadth and depth values were compared by one-way ANOVA with Sidak's multiple comparisons tests. The immuneACCESS repertoire file appears here via TCRdb, limited to in-frame rearrangements. These files lack a portion of the clones; in checked studies, under half of the deficit traces to unresolved V genes, and the cause of the others is not known. V, J and clone size are those of that table, while D and trimming were read from the DNA. In all, the sample holds around 120,000 clones, and approximately 88% of those were seen once. The ten most abundant clones make up around 30% of the sample.

A word on this clone: Its antigen target is currently unknown. Qualities for individual bases were not recorded, and no much larger clone is one base off.

The CDR1 and CDR2 encoded by the germline V gene are SGHTS and YDEGEE. Including cysteine and phenylalanine, the CDR3 has 13 amino acids. The kept DNA is CDR3 alone, 39 bases in frame from the first base. V is shortened by 0 bases, J by 9 bases, and the region joining them spans 10 bases. The receptor was derived from an adult in good health. The chain is made from TRBV5-8 and TRBJ2-1; TRBD2 is a possible D gene, resting on 6 matching bases. Sequences were derived from peripheral blood, sampled on day 0 of AZD1222 vaccination. CDR3 sequence: CASSLVWGVEQFF. The DNA sequence is TGTGCCAGCAGCTTGGTGTGGGGGGTTGAGCAGTTCTTC.